Listed here are 21 T cell receptor beta chains from one sample, sequenced in a study of identical twins. TCRdb re-derived calls from the 5' RACE reads in MiXCR, one entry per CDR3 protein. The repertoire includes more than 650,000 distinct CDR3 sequences, approximately 6% of them detected once, and around 1.9% sits in the top ten. The sequencing input was naive T cells sorted from blood. Receptors originate from a man younger than 35 in good health.

The table lists this clonotype with many counts. This CDR3 is missing its conserved last phenylalanine or tryptophan, likely due to a read error. Because the CDR3's place on the DNA is in doubt, the DNA is left out and the CDR3 is given as listed by TCRdb. The chain is built from TRBV12-3 or TRBV12-4 and TRBJ2-7; no DNA check was done on the table's D call, TRBD1. Termini included, the CDR3 measures 12 amino acids. Here the CDR3 reads CASSLGQGLFTI.

There are many counts of this clonotype. V and J are TRBV6-1 and TRBJ2-1, with TRBD1 matching 8 bases. V shed 2 bases and J 6 bases; nucleotides not matched to a gene: 9. The CDR3 is 16 amino acids. CDR1 and CDR2 (germline): MNHNS, SASEGT. Here the CDR3 DNA reads TGTGCCAGCAGTGAATGGATTGGCAGGGGGCGCAATGAGCAGTTCTTC. This codes for CASSEWIGRGRNEQFF.

The chain carries TRBV14 and TRBJ2-7; 8 bases line up with TRBD1. Germline loops: CDR1 SGHDN, CDR2 FVKESK. V shed 0 bases, J shed 5 bases, and the junction held 6 bases outside the gene matches. There are 15 residues in the CDR3. CDR3 residues: CASSQDLGRGHEQYF. CDR3 nucleotides: TGTGCCAGCAGCCAAGATTTAGGCAGGGGGCACGAGCAGTACTTC.

This clonotype has at least ten counts. This sequence joins TRBV28 and TRBJ2-7; D is possibly TRBD2 (5 bases). There are 13 residues in the CDR3. The V end lost 1 base, the J end lost 3 bases, and 7 bases lay between the germline ends. Looked up from germline, CDR1 is MDHEN and CDR2 is SYDVKM. CDR3 residues: CASSLSLVYEQYF. For the CDR3, the DNA is TGTGCCAGCAGTTTATCACTAGTCTACGAGCAGTACTTC.

This clonotype was picked up many times. V and J are TRBV7-6 and TRBJ2-7; D not certain. Per germline, CDR1 SGHVS and CDR2 FNYEAQ. CDR3 length: 14 residues. V gave up 2 bases and J gave up 2 bases, with 10 bases separating them. In DNA, the CDR3 is TGTGCCAGCAGCTTATTTCGACATCCCTACGAGCAGTACTTC. Amino acids: CASSLFRHPYEQYF.

This clonotype was picked up many times. The V call is TRBV4-2, the J call TRBJ2-1; weak D call: TRBD2 (5 bases). V lost 0 bases, J lost 7 bases, and 22 bases lay in between. The CDR3 consists of 18 residues. CDR1 is LGHNA and CDR2 is YNFKEQ in the germline V gene. CDR3 sequence: CASSQDRGLGAVNNEQFF. The CDR3 nucleotides read TGTGCCAGCAGCCAAGATCGGGGTTTAGGAGCAGTGAATAATGAGCAGTTCTTC.

This clonotype was seen at least ten times. This chain uses TRBV12-3 or TRBV12-4 with TRBJ1-2, with TRBD1 matching over 9 bases. The CDR3 contains 16 residues. After removal of 0 bases from V and 1 base from J, the junction contained 3 bases not matched to a gene. The CDR3, as DNA: TGTGCCAGCAGTTTAGCAGGGACAGGGAATAACTATGGCTACACCTTC. Translation gives CASSLAGTGNNYGYTF.

This clonotype was seen repeatedly, ten times or more. The genes are TRBV5-1 and TRBJ2-1; 10 bases line up with TRBD2. The CDR3 contains 16 residues. J gave up 5 bases and V 0 bases, and 5 bases lay outside the gene matches. The V gene's germline CDR1 is SGHRS and CDR2 YFSETQ. As DNA, the CDR3 is TGCGCCAGCAGCTTGGAACCTAGCGGGGGTGACAATGAGCAGTTCTTC. Amino acids: CASSLEPSGGDNEQFF.

The V gene is TRBV6-5, the J gene TRBJ2-7, with D perhaps matching TRBD1 (5 bases). CDR3 length equals 14 residues. Germline-derived CDR1 and CDR2 are MNHEY and SVGAGI. V lost 5 bases, J lost 3 bases, and 14 bases lay in between. The CDR3 DNA reads as TGTGCCAGCAGTACTCGGGCAGGGAACTACGAGCAGTACTTC. Encoded protein: CASSTRAGNYEQYF.

This clonotype was counted many times. The V and J genes are TRBV28 and TRBJ2-5, with D maybe TRBD1 (6 bases). V was clipped by 3 bases and J by 2 bases, with 13 bases between them. The CDR3 sequence is 15 residues long. Per germline, CDR1 MDHEN and CDR2 SYDVKM. The CDR3 DNA is TGTGCCAGCAGTTTGTGGGGCAGGGGACAAGAGACCCAGTACTTC. Protein product: CASSLWGRGQETQYF.

This clonotype has a handful of counts. This chain uses TRBV3-1 with TRBJ2-1; possibly TRBD2 for D (6 bases). Trimming cost V 0 bases and J 6 bases, with 15 bases left between them. CDR1 LGHDT and CDR2 YNNKEL come from the germline V gene (reference sequence). The CDR3 spans 16 residues. This CDR3 is CASSQDGRGVVNEQFF. DNA of the CDR3: TGTGCCAGCAGCCAAGATGGGCGGGGTGTGGTCAATGAGCAGTTCTTC.

V usage is TRBV7-6 and J usage is TRBJ2-7; D unclear. V gave up 5 bases and J gave up 2 bases, with 7 bases separating them. Germline V gene lookup returns CDR1 SGHVS and CDR2 FNYEAQ. The CDR3 has 12 amino acids. CDR3 residues: CASSVGTYEQYF. Written as DNA, the CDR3 is TGTGCCAGCAGCGTAGGTACCTACGAGCAGTACTTC.

This clonotype has a handful of counts. J is TRBJ1-4 and V is TRBV20-1; TRBD1 might be the D (5 bases). This CDR3 region has 12 residues. CDR1 is DFQATT and CDR2 is SNEGSKA in the germline V gene (reference sequence). Trimming shortened V by 5 bases and J by 5 bases, and 9 bases separated the two germline ends. CDR3 protein: CSAWDRNEKLFF. CDR3 sequence (DNA): TGCAGTGCTTGGGACCGAAATGAAAAACTGTTTTTT.

The rearrangement joins TRBV6-5 to TRBJ2-7; 11 bases line up with TRBD2. Germline lookup yields CDR1 MNHEY and CDR2 SVGAGI. The J segment lost 7 bases and the V segment lost 6 bases, leaving 2 bases of the junction unmatched. There are 12 residues in the CDR3. CDR3 loop: CASRGLADEQYF. CDR3 in DNA: TGTGCCAGCAGGGGACTAGCGGATGAGCAGTACTTC.

This clonotype appeared many times. This sequence joins TRBV29-1 and TRBJ2-1; 8 positions match TRBD1. Germline V gives CDR1 SQVTM, CDR2 ANQGSEA. This CDR3 comprises 14 residues. V lost 7 bases to trimming and J lost 5 bases; unmatched junction nucleotides: 10. CDR3 protein: CSAPQGAWDNEQFF. For the CDR3, the DNA is TGCAGCGCCCCTCAGGGGGCCTGGGACAATGAGCAGTTCTTC.

The genes are TRBV28 and TRBJ2-7; D might be TRBD2 (5 bases). Germline V lookup: CDR1 MDHEN, CDR2 SYDVKM. The CDR3 runs 12 residues. Trimming pared 8 bases from V and 3 bases from J, leaving 11 bases between. The CDR3 region is CASGRPIYEQYF. CDR3 nucleotide sequence: TGTGCCAGCGGGAGACCCATCTACGAGCAGTACTTC.

The table lists this clonotype with many counts. V gene TRBV27 combines with J gene TRBJ2-3; 7 nucleotides match TRBD1. Germline V gene lookup returns CDR1 MNHEY and CDR2 SMNVEV (reference sequence). The CDR3 sequence is 16 residues long. J lost 2 bases, V lost 1 base, and 6 bases had no gene match. The CDR3 DNA sequence: TGTGCCAGCAGTTTATTATGGACAGGAACCACAGATACGCAGTATTTT. Amino acids: CASSLLWTGTTDTQYF.

This clonotype appeared many times. This rearrangement joins TRBV5-1 to TRBJ2-5; D uncertain. The CDR3 contains 12 residues. Trimming took 0 bases from V and 0 from J, leaving 0 bases between them. Germline V CDR1 and CDR2: SGHRS, YFSETQ. CDR3 sequence reads: CASSLDQETQYF. As DNA, the CDR3 is TGCGCCAGCAGCTTGGACCAAGAGACCCAGTACTTC.

This clonotype was detected ten times or more. The chain recombines TRBV2 with TRBJ2-1; TRBD1 aligns across 11 bases. This CDR3 spans 15 amino acids. V trimming: 3 bases; J trimming: 3 bases; junction bases outside the gene matches: 1. Germline assignment: CDR1 SNHLY and CDR2 FYNNEI. The CDR3, as DNA: TGTGCCAGCAGTGAGGACAGGGGGCTCTACAATGAGCAGTTCTTC. It encodes CASSEDRGLYNEQFF.

This clonotype showed up just a few times. CDR3: CASSLKRAALTDTQYF. The CDR3 nucleotides are TGTGCCAGCAGCTTGAAGAGGGCGGCTTTGACAGATACGCAGTATTTT. The chain recombines TRBV5-6 with TRBJ2-3; tentatively, D is TRBD2 (5 bases). This CDR3 region has 16 residues. V dropped 1 base and J dropped 3 bases, with 15 bases sitting between them. Germline CDR1 and CDR2: SGHDT and YYEEEE.

The CDR3 nucleotides read TGTGCCAGCAGCTCCTTTAGCGGGAGCCCCTACAATGAGCAGTTCTTC. Translating gives CASSSFSGSPYNEQFF. The chain uses TRBV7-2 and TRBJ2-1; 9 bases fit TRBD2. The length of the CDR3 is 16 residues. Germline V gene lookup returns CDR1 SGHTA and CDR2 FQGNSA. V dropped 4 bases and J dropped 2; count of bases not matched to a gene: 6.